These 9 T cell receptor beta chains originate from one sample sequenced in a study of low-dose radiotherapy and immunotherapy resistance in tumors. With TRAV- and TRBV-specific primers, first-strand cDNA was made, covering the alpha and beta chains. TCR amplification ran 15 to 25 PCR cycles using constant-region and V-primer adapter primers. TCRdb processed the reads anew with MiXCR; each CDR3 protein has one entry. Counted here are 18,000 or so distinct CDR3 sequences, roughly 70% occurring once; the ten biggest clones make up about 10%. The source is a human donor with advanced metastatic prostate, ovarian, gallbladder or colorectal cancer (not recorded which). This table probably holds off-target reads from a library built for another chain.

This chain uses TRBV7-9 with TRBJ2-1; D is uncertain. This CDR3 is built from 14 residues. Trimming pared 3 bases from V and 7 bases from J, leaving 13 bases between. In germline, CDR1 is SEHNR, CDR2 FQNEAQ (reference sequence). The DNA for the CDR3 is TGTGCCAGCAGCTTCCCGAGTGGTCCGAATGAGCAGTTCTTC. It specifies CASSFPSGPNEQFF.

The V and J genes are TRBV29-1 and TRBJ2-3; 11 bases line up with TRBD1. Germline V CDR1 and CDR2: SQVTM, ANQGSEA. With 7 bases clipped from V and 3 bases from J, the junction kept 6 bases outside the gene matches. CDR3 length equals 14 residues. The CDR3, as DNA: TGCAGCGATAGGACAGGGGGCGAGACAGATACGCAGTATTTT. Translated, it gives CSDRTGGETDTQYF.

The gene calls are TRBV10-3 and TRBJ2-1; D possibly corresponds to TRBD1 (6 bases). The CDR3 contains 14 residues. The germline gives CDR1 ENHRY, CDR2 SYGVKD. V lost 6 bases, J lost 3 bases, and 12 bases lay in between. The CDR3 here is CAISSDRFYNEQFF. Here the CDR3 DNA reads TGTGCCATCAGCTCGGACAGATTCTACAATGAGCAGTTCTTC.

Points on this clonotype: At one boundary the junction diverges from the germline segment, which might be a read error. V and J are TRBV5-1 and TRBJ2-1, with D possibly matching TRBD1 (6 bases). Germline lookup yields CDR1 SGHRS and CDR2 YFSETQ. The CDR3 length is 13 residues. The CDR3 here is CASSLGPTGRQFF. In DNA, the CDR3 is TGTGCCAGCAGCTTGGGGCCAACAGGGCGGCAGTTCTTC.

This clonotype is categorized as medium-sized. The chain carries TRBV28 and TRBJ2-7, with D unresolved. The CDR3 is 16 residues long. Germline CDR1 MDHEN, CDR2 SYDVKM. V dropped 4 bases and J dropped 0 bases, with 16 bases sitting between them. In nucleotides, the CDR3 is TGTGCCAGCAGTTCTACCCAGACATGGACCTCCTACGAGCAGTACTTC. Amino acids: CASSSTQTWTSYEQYF.

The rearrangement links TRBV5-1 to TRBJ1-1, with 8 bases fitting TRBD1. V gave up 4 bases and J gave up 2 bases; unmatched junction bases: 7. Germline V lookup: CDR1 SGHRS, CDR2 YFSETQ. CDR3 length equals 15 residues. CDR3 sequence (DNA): TGCGCCAGCAGCAATGCCGGGACAGGTAACACTGAAGCTTTCTTT. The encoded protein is CASSNAGTGNTEAFF.

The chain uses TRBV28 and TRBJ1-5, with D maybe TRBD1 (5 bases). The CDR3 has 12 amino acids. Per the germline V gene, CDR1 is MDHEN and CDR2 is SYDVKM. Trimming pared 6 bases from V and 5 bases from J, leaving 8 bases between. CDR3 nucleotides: TGTGCCAGCAGGGGGGGGGATCAGCCCCAGCATTTT. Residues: CASRGGDQPQHF.

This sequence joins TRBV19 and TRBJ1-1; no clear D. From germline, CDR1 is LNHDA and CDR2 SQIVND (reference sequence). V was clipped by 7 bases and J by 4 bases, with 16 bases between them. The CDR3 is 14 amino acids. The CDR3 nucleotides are TGTGCCAGTACCTCAAAGGCGTGGAGCACTGAAGCTTTCTTT. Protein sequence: CASTSKAWSTEAFF.

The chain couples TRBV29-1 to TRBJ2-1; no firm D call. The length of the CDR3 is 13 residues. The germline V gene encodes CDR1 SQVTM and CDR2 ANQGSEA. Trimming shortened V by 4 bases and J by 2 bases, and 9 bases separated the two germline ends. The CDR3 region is CSVGAVPYNEQFF. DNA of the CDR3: TGCAGCGTTGGGGCGGTGCCCTACAATGAGCAGTTCTTC.